The 10 T cell receptor beta chains below come from one sample, sequenced in a study of CD8 T cells in ankylosing spondylitis. TCRdb processed the 5' RACE reads anew with MiXCR; each CDR3 protein has one entry. The sample includes 300,000 to 400,000 distinct CDR3 sequences, roughly 14% of them seen just once. The sequencing sample was made of blood, either unsorted or a sorted T cell fraction (not recorded which). The receptors were sampled from a male donor with ankylosing spondylitis or in good health (not recorded which).

This clonotype turned up a few times. The genes are TRBV12-3 or TRBV12-4 and TRBJ1-1; maybe TRBD1 (6 bases). Trimming pared 6 bases from V and 0 bases from J, leaving 20 bases between. This CDR3 has 17 amino acids. The CDR3 loop reads CASSRRQDLILNTEAFF. DNA of the CDR3: TGTGCCAGCAGCCGACGACAGGACCTAATTTTGAACACTGAAGCTTTCTTT.

The chain has TRBV29-1 and TRBJ1-1; D gene uncertain. This CDR3 is 13 amino acids long. The germline V gene encodes CDR1 SQVTM and CDR2 ANQGSEA. V lost 5 bases to trimming and J lost 1 base, with 11 bases between them. The CDR3 region is CSVWPRGNTEAFF. CDR3 nucleotide sequence: TGCAGCGTTTGGCCCCGGGGGAACACTGAAGCTTTCTTT.

J is TRBJ2-7 and V is TRBV4-1; no clear D gene. The germline CDR1 and CDR2 sequences are MGHRA and YSYEKL. The length of the CDR3 is 12 residues. Trimming stripped 0 bases from V and 7 bases from J, with 7 bases between. The CDR3 sequence is CASSQDRREQYF. The CDR3 DNA sequence: TGCGCCAGCAGCCAAGATCGACGGGAGCAGTACTTC.

The V call is TRBV27, the J call TRBJ2-4; 7 bases agree with TRBD1. The germline V gene encodes CDR1 MNHEY and CDR2 SMNVEV (reference sequence). Trimming removed 6 bases from V and 2 bases from J; junction bases left unmatched: 7. The CDR3 spans 15 residues. CDR3 bases: TGTGCCAGCAGAGGGGGCCAGGGGCCCAAAAACATTCAGTACTTC. This translates into CASRGGQGPKNIQYF.

The V call is TRBV7-2, the J call TRBJ2-2; 11 bases map to TRBD2. The CDR3 runs to 14 residues. The trim removed 8 bases at V and 6 bases at J, leaving 5 bases unmatched. Germline CDR1 is SGHTA and CDR2 is FQGNSA. The CDR3 is CASSRLAGSGELFF. CDR3 sequence (DNA): TGTGCCAGCTCCCGACTAGCGGGATCCGGGGAGCTGTTTTTT.

The sample holds many counts of this clonotype. The chain is built from TRBV3-1 and TRBJ1-6, with a weak D call TRBD1 (5 bases). V lost 0 bases to trimming and J lost 14 bases, with 11 bases between them. The V gene's germline CDR1 is LGHDT and CDR2 YNNKEL (reference sequence). The CDR3 has 13 amino acids. The CDR3 region has the DNA TGTGCCAGCAGCCAAGAGGCGCTGGGGGCCCTCCACTTT. Its translation is CASSQEALGALHF.

The table lists this clonotype with many counts. In DNA, the CDR3 is TGCAGCGTTGGGGGGGTAGACGGGCAGCCCCAGCATTTT. Residues: CSVGGVDGQPQHF. The rearrangement links TRBV29-1 to TRBJ1-5; possibly TRBD1 for D (5 bases). The CDR3 covers 13 residues. Germline V CDR1 and CDR2: SQVTM, ANQGSEA. Trimming removed 4 bases from V and 7 bases from J, with 14 bases in between.

This clonotype has at least ten counts. The chain recombines TRBV12-3 or TRBV12-4 with TRBJ1-3; TRBD1 matches 7 bases. With 6 bases clipped from V and 0 bases from J, the junction kept 5 bases outside the gene matches. This CDR3 comprises 15 residues. The CDR3 DNA reads as TGTGCCAGCAGGGGGGACAGCGTCTCTGGAAACACCATATATTTT. Encoded protein: CASRGDSVSGNTIYF.

This clonotype has more than one count but fewer than ten. Here the CDR3 reads CSALRGGGHNEQFF. The CDR3 DNA follows: TGCAGTGCTCTTCGAGGGGGGGGGCACAATGAGCAGTTCTTC. This chain uses TRBV20-1 with TRBJ2-1, with a weak D call TRBD2 (7 bases). Trimming left V 5 bases short and J 5 bases short, with 16 bases between. Per the germline V gene, CDR1 is DFQATT and CDR2 is SNEGSKA (reference sequence). The CDR3 runs to 14 residues.

The CDR3 nucleotides read TGTGCCAGCAGTCCCGAGGGAGGTGGAAGCTCACCCCTCCACTTT. This translates into CASSPEGGGSSPLHF. The genes are TRBV3-1 and TRBJ1-6, with D unclear. Trimming left V 6 bases short and J 10 bases short, with 19 bases between. Germline loops: CDR1 LGHDT, CDR2 YNNKEL (reference sequence). This CDR3 has 15 residues.